Listed below are T cell receptor beta chains from one sample, sequenced in a study of neoadjuvant anti-PD-1 for oral cavity cancer. The table came from immunoSEQ multiplex PCR; TCRdb's copy has only in-frame clones and leaves some out. The table has around 32,000 clones, about 77% seen once. Specimen: PBMCs, collected after nivolumab (anti-PD-1) treatment. These receptor sequences come from a person aged 35-80 years with oral cavity squamous cell carcinoma. The CDR3 runs from the conserved cysteine through the conserved F or W. The order of the fields is J gene, clone size, V gene, D gene, CDR3 protein, CDR3 DNA. The D gene is left open where the match is weak. The listing skips clone size in some rows; elsewhere it reads once, few, many or a size class.

TRBJ2-7 . TRBV27 . CASSFGETSYEQYF TGTGCCAGCAGTTTCGGAGAAACGAGCTACGAGCAGTACTTC
TRBJ2-1 . TRBV7-8 TRBD1 CASSRTGSYNEQFF TGTGCCAGCAGCAGGACAGGCTCCTACAATGAGCAGTTCTTC
TRBJ2-2 . TRBV29-1 TRBD1 CSVTGTGSTGELFF TGCAGCGTTACAGGGACAGGGTCCACCGGGGAGCTGTTTTTT
TRBJ1-1 . TRBV6-6 . CASRPTSVGTEAFF TGTGCCAGCAGGCCTACCTCGGTGGGGACTGAAGCTTTCTTT
TRBJ2-1 . TRBV5-1 . CASIDTDRYNEQFF TGCGCCAGCATCGACACAGACCGTTACAATGAGCAGTTCTTC
TRBJ2-1 . TRBV13 TRBD1 CASSLEPGGKDEQFF TGTGCCAGCAGCTTGGAGCCAGGGGGCAAGGATGAGCAGTTCTTC
TRBJ2-1 . TRBV28 . CASSSGARTNEQFF TGTGCCAGCAGTTCCGGTGCTAGGACCAATGAGCAGTTCTTC
TRBJ1-5 few TRBV19 . CASSPTGNSQPQHF TGTGCCAGTAGTCCCACAGGTAATAGTCAGCCCCAGCATTTT
TRBJ1-3 . TRBV9 . CASSGRGAGFSGNTIYF TGTGCCAGCAGCGGGAGGGGTGCCGGTTTCTCTGGAAACACCATATATTTT
TRBJ1-3 . TRBV4-1 . CASSPWSGNTIYF TGCGCCAGCAGCCCCTGGAGCGGGAACACCATATATTTT
TRBJ2-3 medium-sized TRBV15 TRBD1 CATSSPPGQGTDTQYF TGTGCCACCAGCTCCCCCCCGGGACAGGGCACAGATACGCAGTATTTT